Listed below are T cell receptor beta chains from one sample, sequenced in a study of blood T cell repertoires in COVID-19. The assay was immunoSEQ multiplex PCR, and TCRdb's table has in-frame clones only and misses some. The profile shows roughly 410,000 clones, 70% to 90% of them singletons. The sample taken for sequencing was peripheral blood. These receptors all stem from a woman between 40 and 55 years old with COVID-19, enrolled during active disease. The CDR3 runs from the conserved cysteine through the conserved F or W.

V gene: TRBV19; CDR3 protein: CASSTATGTVNSPLHF
V gene: TRBV19; CDR3 protein: CASSPGTANYGYTF
V gene: TRBV28; CDR3 protein: CASSFPLGGRGLGETQYF
V gene: TRBV5-6; CDR3 protein: CATSGTSAGKHEQYF
V gene: TRBV5-5; CDR3 protein: CASSLVGASGNTIYF
V gene: TRBV7-2; CDR3 protein: CASSSTGGYGYTF
V gene: TRBV4-3; CDR3 protein: CASSQSPGQASRGANVLTF
V gene: TRBV6-5; CDR3 protein: CASSRPGTQYF
V gene: TRBV19; CDR3 protein: CASSTGGGTYGYTF
V gene: TRBV9; CDR3 protein: CASSVDGQGPGNTIYF